This T cell receptor beta chain was sequenced during a study of T cells in Graves' hyperthyroidism and ophthalmopathy. Study conclusions and caveats: Most thyroid clonotypes expanded above 0.001 were also detected in blood. The model predicted ophthalmopathy a median around six months before onset.

Graves' hyperthyroidism qualified as stable when ophthalmopathy did not progress within 18 months. Uncontrolled infection, other autoimmune disease, pregnancy or lactation excluded patients. Amplified TCR beta CDR3 regions came from RNA transcripts. The HTBI primer set drove a first-round RT-PCR of the TCR CDR3. TCRdb redid the calling of the multiplex PCR reads with MiXCR, one entry per CDR3 protein. Of fewer than 750,000 distinct CDR3 sequences in the sample, under 60% were seen once. This clonotype was detected a few times. Its specificity is unknown. The V segment lost 2 bases and the J segment 1 base; nucleotides outside the gene matches: 3. CDR1 is MNHEY and CDR2 is SMNVEV in the germline V gene (reference sequence). The CDR3 totals 15 residues.

This TCR derives from a woman aged 18-29 years with Graves' hyperthyroidism. Material for sequencing was peripheral blood or thyroid tissue (not recorded which). The chain uses TRBV27 and TRBJ2-7; TRBD1 matches at 9 bases. For the CDR3, the DNA is TGTGCCAGCAGTTTAGGGACAGGGAGGTCCTACGAGCAGTACTTC. Amino acid sequence: CASSLGTGRSYEQYF.